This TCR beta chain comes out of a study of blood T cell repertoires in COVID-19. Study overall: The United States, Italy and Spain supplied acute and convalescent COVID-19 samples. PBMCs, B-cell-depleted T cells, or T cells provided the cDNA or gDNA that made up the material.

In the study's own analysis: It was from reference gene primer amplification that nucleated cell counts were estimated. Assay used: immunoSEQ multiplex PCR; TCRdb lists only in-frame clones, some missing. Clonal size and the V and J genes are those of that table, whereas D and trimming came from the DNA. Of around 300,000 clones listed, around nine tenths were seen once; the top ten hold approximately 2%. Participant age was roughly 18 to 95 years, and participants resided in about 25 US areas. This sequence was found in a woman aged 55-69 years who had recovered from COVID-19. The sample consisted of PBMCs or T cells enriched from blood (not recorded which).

The CDR3 protein is CASSADRVTEAFF. CDR3 DNA sequence: TGTGCCAGCAGCGCCGACAGGGTCACTGAAGCTTTCTTT. The chain joins TRBV11-1 to TRBJ1-1; TRBD1 matches 7 bases. The CDR3 length is 13 residues. The V gene's germline CDR1 is SGHAT and CDR2 FQDESV (reference sequence). Trimming removed 5 bases from V and 4 bases from J; junction bases left unmatched: 4.